Presented here are 24 T cell receptor beta chains from one specimen sequenced in a study of T cell responses to AZD1222 COVID-19 vaccine. Generated by immunoSEQ multiplex PCR, the TCRdb table keeps only in-frame clones and is missing some. Of 100,000 to 150,000 clones listed, approximately 83% are singletons. Sequencing used peripheral blood, obtained on day 0 of AZD1222 vaccination. The source of these receptors is an adult in good health.

The rearrangement uses TRBV28 and TRBJ1-4; D is perhaps TRBD1 (6 bases). The CDR3 is 16 amino acids. Germline V gives CDR1 MDHEN, CDR2 SYDVKM. V was pared by 2 bases and J by 6 bases, with 16 bases between. In nucleotides, the CDR3 is TGTGCCAGCAGTTTAACGCAGGGGCAGTGGTATGAAAAACTGTTTTTT. Translation: CASSLTQGQWYEKLFF.

The V and J genes are TRBV14 and TRBJ2-7; no definite D call. The CDR3 length is 14 residues. The germline V gene encodes CDR1 SGHDN and CDR2 FVKESK. Trimming shortened V by 1 base and J by 1 base, and 8 bases separated the two germline ends. In DNA form, the CDR3 reads TGTGCCAGCAGCCAAGCCGACGGATCCTACGAGCAGTACTTC. This translates into CASSQADGSYEQYF.

The rearrangement joins TRBV7-9 to TRBJ2-7; D unresolved. CDR3 length equals 17 residues. Germline V gives CDR1 SEHNR, CDR2 FQNEAQ (reference sequence). Trimming cost V 5 bases and J 2 bases, with 22 bases left between them. For the CDR3, the DNA is TGTGCCAGCAGCCCCTTCGCCACCCCTGATTCGACCTACGAGCAGTACTTC. Translating gives CASSPFATPDSTYEQYF.

This chain uses TRBV6-6 with TRBJ1-2; D might be TRBD1 (6 bases). V was trimmed by 6 bases and J by 8 bases, leaving 16 bases between them. The CDR3 is made up of 13 amino acids. Germline values: CDR1 MNHNY, CDR2 SVGAGI (reference sequence). As DNA, the CDR3 is TGTGCCAGCAGCCGACAGCAGGGGAGCGGCTACACCTTC. Amino acids: CASSRQQGSGYTF.

The CDR3 sequence is CASRYRGGQPQHF. For the CDR3, the DNA is TGTGCCAGCAGGTACAGGGGAGGTCAGCCCCAGCATTTT. J is TRBJ1-5 and V is TRBV2; 7 positions match TRBD1. This CDR3 region has 13 residues. V was clipped by 6 bases and J by 6 bases; unmatched bases: 5. The germline gives CDR1 SNHLY, CDR2 FYNNEI.

The chain recombines TRBV24-1 with TRBJ1-1, with 8 bases aligning to TRBD1. The ends lost 4 bases at V and 10 bases at J; junction bases unmatched: 7. The length of the CDR3 is 13 residues. The germline V gene encodes CDR1 KGHDR and CDR2 SFDVKD. The CDR3 nucleotides read TGTGCCACCAGTGACCACCGGACAGGGATAGCTTTCTTT. Encoded protein: CATSDHRTGIAFF.

The rearrangement joins TRBV7-9 to TRBJ2-2, with D maybe TRBD1 (6 bases). With 1 base removed from V and 4 bases from J, the gap between germline ends came to 13 bases. This CDR3 comprises 16 residues. Per germline, CDR1 SEHNR and CDR2 FQNEAQ (reference sequence). CDR3 protein: CASSLGWQGSTGELFF. CDR3 nucleotides: TGTGCCAGCAGCTTAGGTTGGCAGGGGTCCACCGGGGAGCTGTTTTTT.

This chain joins TRBV19 and TRBJ1-5; TRBD1 matches at 7 bases. J lost 3 bases, V lost 6 bases, and 17 bases had no gene match. There are 18 residues in the CDR3. Germline loops: CDR1 LNHDA, CDR2 SQIVND (reference sequence). CDR3 sequence: CASSRPTGATQLNQPQHF. CDR3 in DNA: TGTGCCAGTAGCCGACCCACAGGGGCGACGCAACTCAATCAGCCCCAGCATTTT. Using reference TRBV19 and TRBJ1-5 for the parts outside the CDR3, the full variable domain is DGGITQSPKYLFRKEGQNVTLSCEQNLNHDAMYWYRQDPGQGLRLIYYSQIVNDFQKGDIAEGYSVSREKKESFPLTVTSAQKNPTAFYLCASSRPTGATQLNQPQHFGDGTRLSIL.

In its sample, this clone was seen many times. J is TRBJ2-7 and V is TRBV6-5; D remains unclear. V was trimmed by 7 bases and J by 2 bases, leaving 3 bases between them. The CDR3 loop spans 10 amino acids. CDR1 MNHEY and CDR2 SVGAGI come from the germline V gene. The CDR3 region is CASNAYEQYF. CDR3 bases: TGTGCCAGCAACGCCTACGAGCAGTACTTC.

The V gene is TRBV5-8, the J gene TRBJ1-5, with a tentative D call TRBD1 (5 bases). Deletions cut 0 bases from V and 2 bases from J, with 12 bases between. Germline V lookup: CDR1 SGHTS, CDR2 YDEGEE. The CDR3 sequence is 16 residues long. CDR3 protein: CASSLGDSLGNQPQHF. In DNA, the CDR3 is TGTGCCAGCAGCTTGGGCGACAGCCTTGGCAATCAGCCCCAGCATTTT.

The chain recombines TRBV13 with TRBJ1-4; 12 bases map to TRBD1. The CDR3 runs to 17 residues. CDR1 is PRHDT and CDR2 is FYEKMQ in the germline V gene (reference sequence). With V trimmed by 5 bases and J by 8 bases, 12 bases remained unmatched. The chain's CDR3 is CASSAPGTGGAGEKLFF. The CDR3 DNA is TGTGCCAGCAGCGCCCCCGGGACAGGGGGCGCGGGAGAAAAACTGTTTTTT. Using reference TRBV13 and TRBJ1-4 for the parts outside the CDR3, the full variable domain is AAGVIQSPRHLIKEKRETATLKCYPIPRHDTVYWYQQGPGQDPQFLISFYEKMQSDKGSIPDRFSAQQFSDYHSELNMSSLELGDSALYFCASSAPGTGGAGEKLFFGSGTQLSVL.

V gene TRBV24-1 combines with J gene TRBJ1-1; D not certain. This CDR3 has 15 residues. Trimming removed 3 bases at V and 11 bases at J, with 21 bases between. Germline CDR1 and CDR2: KGHDR and SFDVKD. CDR3 residues: CATSDGRRTKSAAFF. The DNA of the CDR3 is TGTGCCACCAGTGATGGTCGTCGGACTAAATCAGCGGCTTTCTTT.

The J gene is TRBJ1-5, the V gene TRBV2, with TRBD1 matching over 11 bases. This CDR3 is built from 15 residues. V shed 7 bases, J shed 7 bases, and the junction held 9 bases outside the gene matches. Germline loops: CDR1 SNHLY, CDR2 FYNNEI. The CDR3 protein is CASTRGQGAKQPQHF. The CDR3 bases are TGTGCCAGCACCAGAGGACAGGGGGCTAAACAGCCCCAGCATTTT.

The rearrangement uses TRBV7-9 and TRBJ1-2; D is ambiguous. Germline V CDR1 and CDR2: SEHNR, FQNEAQ (reference sequence). Trimming left V 5 bases short and J 6 bases short, with 7 bases between. The CDR3 totals 11 residues. Here the CDR3 reads CASSPNDGYTF. The CDR3 nucleotides read TGTGCCAGCAGCCCAAACGATGGCTACACCTTC.

CDR3 nucleotides: TGTGCCAGCAGCTCCCGCAGGGACGGCTACACCTTC. Translation: CASSSRRDGYTF. This sequence joins TRBV11-3 and TRBJ1-2; D might be TRBD1 (5 bases). Germline CDR1 SGHNT, CDR2 YENEEA. CDR3 length: 12 amino acids. With 4 bases removed from V and 8 bases from J, the gap between germline ends came to 11 bases.

A few counts support this clone. The chain is built from TRBV5-1 and TRBJ1-2, with D unclear. V gave up 0 bases and J gave up 11 bases, with 11 bases separating them. Germline CDR1 SGHRS, CDR2 YFSETQ. This CDR3 region has 12 residues. Here the CDR3 DNA reads TGCGCCAGCAGCTTGGCTCAGGAAAAATACACCTTC. It encodes CASSLAQEKYTF.

This rearrangement joins TRBV7-9 to TRBJ1-6; no reliable D call. Germline CDR1 reads SEHNR; CDR2 reads FQNEAQ (reference sequence). Deletions cut 4 bases from V and 0 bases from J, with 10 bases between. This CDR3 region has 16 residues. The CDR3 DNA sequence: TGTGCCAGCAGCTCACTCAAGAGCTCCTATAATTCACCCCTCCACTTT. This gives the protein CASSSLKSSYNSPLHF. The full variable domain, with the rest looked up from reference TRBV7-9 and TRBJ1-6, is DTGVSQNPRHKITKRGQNVTFRCDPISEHNRLYWYRQTLGQGPEFLTYFQNEAQLEKSRLLSDRFSAERPKGSFSTLEIQRTEQGDSAMYLCASSSLKSSYNSPLHFGNGTRLTVT.

V gene TRBV9 combines with J gene TRBJ2-7; unclear D gene. The CDR3 spans 13 residues. V was trimmed by 1 base and J by 1 base, leaving 6 bases between them. The germline CDR1 and CDR2 sequences are SGDLS and YYNGEE. As DNA, the CDR3 is TGTGCCAGCAGCGTATCCATATCCTACGAGCAGTACTTC. Encoded protein: CASSVSISYEQYF.

V is TRBV24-1 and J is TRBJ2-2, with D uncertain. The CDR3 is made up of 15 amino acids. The germline V and J ends were trimmed by 6 bases and 5 bases, with 15 bases remaining between them. In germline, CDR1 is KGHDR, CDR2 SFDVKD. The CDR3 protein is CATSTDGDVTGELFF. The CDR3 DNA is TGTGCCACCAGTACGGACGGAGACGTAACCGGGGAGCTGTTTTTT.

The chain has TRBV7-9 and TRBJ2-7; D might be TRBD2 (5 bases). With 1 base removed from V and 6 bases from J, the gap between germline ends came to 10 bases. The CDR3 is made up of 13 amino acids. Germline V lookup: CDR1 SEHNR, CDR2 FQNEAQ (reference sequence). The CDR3 spells CASSLGLGSEQYF. The CDR3 nucleotides are TGTGCCAGCAGCTTAGGGTTGGGGAGCGAGCAGTACTTC.

This sequence joins TRBV30 and TRBJ2-7; D uncertain. V gave up 2 bases and J gave up 2 bases, with 16 bases separating them. Germline loops: CDR1 GTSNPN, CDR2 SVGIG (reference sequence). The CDR3 runs to 15 residues. The CDR3 region is CAWSPRAWVTYEQYF. DNA for the CDR3: TGTGCCTGGAGTCCACGTGCATGGGTAACCTACGAGCAGTACTTC. Supplemented by reference TRBV30 and TRBJ2-7, the full variable domain reads SQTIHQWPATLVQPVGSPLSLECTVEGTSNPNLYWYRQAAGRGLQLLFYSVGIGQISSEVPQNLSASRPQDRQFILSSKKLLLSDSGFYLCAWSPRAWVTYEQYFGPGTRLTVT.

In its sample, this clone was seen once. The V call is TRBV10-1, the J call TRBJ2-2, with D perhaps matching TRBD1 or TRBD2 (5 bases each). The CDR3 is 18 residues long. V lost 3 bases to trimming and J lost 5 bases, with 22 bases between them. The germline V gene has CDR1 WNHNN and CDR2 SYGVQD (reference sequence). The CDR3 DNA is TGCGCCAGCAGTGATTCGGGACCGCCGAGAAAAGGGACCGGGGAGCTGTTTTTT. Amino acids: CASSDSGPPRKGTGELFF.

This clone showed up just once. The rearrangement uses TRBV7-2 and TRBJ1-4; D unclear. V lost 5 bases to trimming and J lost 7 bases, with 14 bases between them. Germline values: CDR1 SGHTA, CDR2 FQGNSA. This CDR3 contains 14 residues. CDR3 protein: CASSQTVDFEKLFF. The CDR3 coding sequence is TGTGCCAGCAGCCAGACGGTAGACTTTGAAAAACTGTTTTTT.

V usage is TRBV12-2 and J usage is TRBJ2-7; the table's D call, TRBD2, has no DNA check behind it. TRBV12-2 is termed a pseudogene. The CDR3 runs 15 residues. Written as DNA, the CDR3 is TGTGCAAGTCGCGGGGGACTAGCCAGCTCCTACGAGCAGTACTTC. Its translation is CASRGGLASSYEQYF.